This T cell receptor beta chain is drawn from a study of cytomegalovirus exposure and HLA in healthy donors (dated by TCRdb to the late 2010s). Describing the broader study: An earlier analysis of several hundred of the donors reported roughly 300 Gb of sequence data and 100 million to 140 million unique TCR beta sequences from roughly 200 million T cells. An earlier analysis of some 500 of the donors applied high-throughput TCR beta sequencing to assess whether each TCR beta V gene segment acted as functional or pseudogenic. Roughly 300 gigabases of sequencing data and around 85 million unique TCR sequences made up an early release that covered several hundred HLA-typed donors. About 5 DR-DQ haplotypes were handled as single units for association and clustering, since linkage in the cohort was strong. Among the roughly 380 genotyped donors, 75% to 90% belonged to the genetic ancestry cluster associated with self-reported Caucasian donors. The study aimed to test whether signatures of past pathogen exposure could be identified by cataloging public T cell receptors. Genome-wide SNP genotypes for about 65% of the 666 donors were used in a later genetic analysis, which treated that subset as a discovery cohort. Every discovery cohort repertoire had been produced on one sequencing platform. Rather than drawing on any new phenotypic data, the later analysis identified candidate immune exposures from TCR beta sequences and the way those sequences occurred across donors. To study patterns of TCR occurrence, a later analysis re-analyzed previously published TCR beta repertoires from more than 550 donors and added high-resolution HLA genotyping. HLA typing covered class I and class II loci at four-digit resolution. The study combined high-throughput TCR immunosequencing, statistical association of individual TCRs with disease status, and machine learning to predict cytomegalovirus infection status. Among a few hundred genotyped donors of the cohort, an average of approximately 250,000 unique TCR beta nucleotide sequences were sequenced per donor, around 20% of them non-productive. Donor age, sex, ethnicity and CMV serostatus were collected together with the repertoire data. Using immunosequencing, the study profiled T cell repertoires from approximately 700 subjects and related those repertoires to cytomegalovirus serostatus. Besides the first cohort of more than 650 subjects, a separate validation cohort made up of 120 different subjects was used. Typing coverage varied by locus: roughly 629-640 donors for A, B, C, DRB1 and DQB1; approximately 560 for DQA1; around 570 for DPA1; more than 450 for DPB1.

The germline V gene encodes CDR1 SGDLS and CDR2 YYNGEE. The CDR3 numbers 14 residues from cysteine through phenylalanine. The kept DNA is CDR3 alone, 42 bases in frame from the first base. The V end gives up 4 bases and the J end 1 base, leaving 4 bases in the junction not matched to a gene. This clone was observed a single time. Its antigen is still unknown. Within one base of it there is no much larger clone, and no base qualities were kept. Library preparation was by the immunoSEQ multiplex PCR assay. For the multiplex PCR, a mixture combining 60 forward primers for TCR Vbeta segments and 13 reverse primers for TCR Jbeta segments was used. Amplification of the CDR3 region of rearranged TCR beta genes was performed with a multiplex PCR assay on genomic DNA. The Illumina HiSeq System was used to sequence the amplified TCR beta libraries as 87-base-pair reads. The paper's data handling went like this. A later analysis counted approximately 76 million unique TCR beta chains across the 650 to 800 repertoires, and 10 million to 12 million of these chains were shared by at least two donors. Raw reads were error-corrected and collapsed into unique sequences by a nearest-neighbor algorithm in which closely related sequences were merged to remove PCR and sequencing errors. Alignment of CDR3 sequences to IMGT reference sequences was used to assign V, D and J gene segments. Each retained sequence needed at least a six-nucleotide match to both a V gene segment and a J gene segment. Rearrangements were classified as productive when the CDR3 lacked stop codons and remained in frame with V and J, and all other rearrangements were classified as non-productive. Following IMGT convention, CDR3 was defined as the stretch from the second conserved V-encoded cysteine up to the conserved J-encoded phenylalanine. The earlier analysis of about 590 of the donors excluded sequences that lacked an unambiguous match to a single V gene segment. An earlier analysis of some 500 of the donors classified V segments as functional when productive rearrangements were above 56.7% and as segregating when the standard deviation between donors was above 5%. A statistical classification framework was built to diagnose cytomegalovirus status from the catalog of TCR beta chain sequences. In a later analysis, V and J genes were assigned by comparing TCR nucleotide sequences against IMGT/GENE-DB human TR gene sequences. In a later analysis, CDR3 sequences and most-parsimonious VDJ recombination scenarios were assigned using the TCRdist pipeline. In a later analysis, each TCR beta chain was defined by its CDR3 amino acid sequence together with its V-gene family, and reads without a unique V-gene family were excluded. To address suspected cross-contamination and a sequencing artifact, a later analysis removed 592 highly shared, low-generation-probability nucleotide sequences. In a later analysis, a clonal expansion index for each public chain was calculated from normalized within-repertoire ranks of inferred template counts. Generation probabilities in a later analysis came from a VDJ recombination model fitted to out-of-frame rearrangements, and those results were checked against IGoR. In a later analysis, TCR-TCR, TCR-HLA and TCR-CMV co-occurrence was scored with hypergeometric tests, and a repertoire-size bias correction was applied to TCR pairs. In a later analysis, false discovery rates were estimated by permuting HLA or CMV assignments 20 times. A later analysis grouped co-occurring TCRs with DBSCAN, adding TCRdist sequence similarity when clustering within HLA-allele-positive subsets. Repertoires with fewer than 30,000 or more than 120,000 public chains, plus five repertoires with anomalous nucleotide sharing, were excluded from co-occurrence clustering. As stored in TCRdb, this immuneACCESS dataset retains in-frame rearrangements with V and J assigned. A fraction of the clones does not appear; measured against another copy, unresolved V genes explain less than half of the discrepancy, and the remainder lacks a known reason. V, J and clone size are taken as reported in that table, and D and trimming were inferred from the DNA itself. The sample contains about 160,000 clones, approximately 78% of them found a single time. The ten largest clonotypes hold approximately 1.5% of the sample.

The cohort was made up of under 800 healthy bone marrow donors. At the time of sampling, all cohort members were nominally healthy, though unrecorded immune exposures were likely present. The donor was CMV seronegative and was included in the group of about 350 seronegative cohort members. A peripheral blood sample was collected from each donor, and TCR beta sequencing was performed on peripheral blood mononuclear cells. Genomic DNA was extracted from the blood cell samples with the Qiagen DNeasy Blood Extraction Kit. Study-level results and caveats: Linkage disequilibrium might explain the correlated functional status among segregating V segments, but an unknown experimental factor could not be ruled out. The earlier analysis of almost 600 of the donors excluded some 16 rarely observed V segments, including chromosome 9 orphons, because counts were too low. Sequencing depth was assumed to be roughly uniform across donors in the presence/absence analyses, though that assumption may not hold. Immune exposure information for the cohort was limited to CMV serostatus. A further reported finding was that TCR beta sequences accurately predicted the HLA-A and HLA-B alleles for most subjects in the first cohort. Assigning TCR associations to individual alleles was difficult when HLA alleles, especially DR and DQ, strongly co-occurred. Some IMGT-functional V segments, including TRBV6-2 and TRBV6-3, could not be distinguished by the 87-base-pair reads and were therefore excluded. According to a later analysis, most CMV-associated TCR beta chains appeared to be HLA-restricted, and the HLA associations seemed to be driven largely by CMV exposure. Across donors, most TCR sequences were observed very rarely, whereas some public TCRs were present in many individuals. In a later analysis, TCR association rates were found to vary across HLA loci, with the most associated TCRs seen for DRB1 alleles and the fewest for HLA-C alleles. In a later genetic analysis, a missense DCLRE1C variant was associated with V-gene and J-gene trimming of TCR beta chains, and the association was replicated in an independent cohort. The classifier was reported to diagnose cytomegalovirus status with high specificity and sensitivity in both the original and validation cohorts. A cluster of highly shared sequence variants was judged likely to be a technical artifact of the sequencing pipeline. In a later genetic analysis, fewer N-insertions in productive TCRs were reported among donors in an Asian-associated ancestry cluster than the approximately 630-donor mean. The study gave a list of some 150 TCR beta chains associated with cytomegalovirus. A few of the identified cytomegalovirus-associated TCR beta chains were confirmed in vitro to be specific for cytomegalovirus antigens. A later analysis found that HLA-associated TCR beta chains were more clonally expanded and had lower generation probabilities than equally common non-associated chains. It was suggested by the authors that the approach could potentially be generalized to other disease states and immunological phenotypes. Because some donors lacked HLA typing at each locus, the association tests relied only on the typed subset. An earlier analysis of around 540 of the donors showed that most TCR beta V segments appeared in productive rearrangements either about 87% or about 30% of the time, which broadly matched IMGT annotations. Only TCR beta chains were sequenced in this cohort, and the absence of alpha or paired-chain data limited detectable features. At a false discovery rate of 0.05, a later analysis linked about 16,000 TCR beta sequences to specific HLA alleles. A later analysis reported that several top co-occurrence clusters appeared linked to parvovirus B19, influenza, CMV and Epstein-Barr virus.

This receptor was taken from a male donor in good health and CMV-seronegative. The sample taken for sequencing was PBMCs. The chain joins TRBV9 to TRBJ2-5, and TRBD2 matches 7 of the central bases. The CDR3 region reads CASSLSGTQETQYF. The DNA sequence is as follows: TGTGCCAGCAGCTTGAGCGGGACCCAAGAGACCCAGTACTTC.